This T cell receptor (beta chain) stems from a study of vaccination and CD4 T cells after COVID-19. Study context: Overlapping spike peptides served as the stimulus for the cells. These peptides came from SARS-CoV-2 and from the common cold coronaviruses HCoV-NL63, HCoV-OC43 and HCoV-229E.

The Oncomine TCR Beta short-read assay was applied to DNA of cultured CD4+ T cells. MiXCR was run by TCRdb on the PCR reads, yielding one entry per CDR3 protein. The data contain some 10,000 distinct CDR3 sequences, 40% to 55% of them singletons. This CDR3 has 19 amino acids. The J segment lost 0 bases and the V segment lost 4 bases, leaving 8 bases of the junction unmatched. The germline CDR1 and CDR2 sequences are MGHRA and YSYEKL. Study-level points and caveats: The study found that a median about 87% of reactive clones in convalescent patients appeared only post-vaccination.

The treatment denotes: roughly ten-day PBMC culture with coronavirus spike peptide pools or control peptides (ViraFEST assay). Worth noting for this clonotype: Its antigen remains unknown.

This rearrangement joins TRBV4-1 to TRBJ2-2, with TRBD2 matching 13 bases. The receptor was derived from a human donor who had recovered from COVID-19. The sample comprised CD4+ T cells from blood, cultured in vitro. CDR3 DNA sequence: TGCGCCAGCAGCCCCGACCTGGGACTAGCGGGGACGAACACCGGGGAGCTGTTTTTT. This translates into CASSPDLGLAGTNTGELFF.